The clone carrying this T cell receptor beta chain was counted at least ten times. Its antigen is unknown. These data come from a study of metastatic and nonmetastatic thyroid tumors. Study details: For malignant and benign thyroid patients, tumor or nodule tissue and blood were the sources whose repertoires were compared.

The V and J ends lost 2 bases and 5 bases respectively, with 6 bases between them. CDR3 length equals 12 residues. Germline loops: CDR1 SNHLY, CDR2 FYNNEI. Authors' data handling: Researchers built a distant-metastasis classifier for papillary thyroid cancer that drew on CDR3 differences across clinicopathological groups. TCRdb re-called clones from the PCR reads using MiXCR. TCRdb's processing, not the authors' own work, is the source of the V and J calls. The sample lists more than 85,000 clones, over 8.5% occurring once. Study results and caveats: It was reportedly found that TCR beta diversity was significantly higher in malignant thyroid tumors than in benign nodules, a difference seen in both blood and tumor samples.

No treatment had been given to any patient before thyroid surgery. The sequenced sample consisted of blood. This receptor was identified in a female donor with papillary thyroid cancer or a benign thyroid nodule (not recorded which). Some clones in this sample may be carry-over from other donors' samples. The V gene is TRBV2, the J gene TRBJ2-5, with unresolved D. The CDR3 is CASSERTETQYF. The CDR3 DNA reads TGTGCCAGCAGTGAACGTACGGAGACCCAGTACTTC.